Below, 30 T cell receptor beta chains from the same sample are listed, as sequenced in a study of blood T cells in healthy people across ages. Together with a sample-barcoded 5' primer, a J-beta primer mix was included in a second PCR lasting roughly 6 to 12 cycles. TCRdb re-called the 5' RACE reads through MiXCR, storing one row per CDR3 protein. The profile covers over 700,000 distinct CDR3 sequences, with about 53% appearing a single time and 40% to 50% taken by the ten largest. The source material was blood. These receptors were obtained from an elderly man in good health.

This chain uses TRBV20-1 with TRBJ2-1; maybe TRBD2 (5 bases). The germline CDR1 and CDR2 sequences are DFQATT and SNEGSKA (reference sequence). CDR3 length equals 12 residues. V was shortened by 5 bases and J by 8 bases, with 13 bases between the two germline ends. As DNA, the CDR3 is TGCAGTGCTGCCGAGGGAGTTTATGAGCAGTTCTTC. It codes for CSAAEGVYEQFF.

The chain employs TRBV7-2 and TRBJ1-2, with 8 positions matching TRBD1. There are 14 residues in the CDR3. V dropped 10 bases and J dropped 4; count of bases not matched to a gene: 11. Germline CDR1 SGHTA, CDR2 FQGNSA. The CDR3 DNA is TGTGCCACCGAGGACAGGGAATATCTCTATGGCTACACCTTC. This translates into CATEDREYLYGYTF.

As to this clonotype: A read error may produce the germline difference seen at one junction end. The V gene is TRBV7-2, the J gene TRBJ2-7; TRBD1 is a possible D gene (7 bases). Germline lookup yields CDR1 SGHTA and CDR2 FQGNSA. CDR3 length: 14 amino acids. The CDR3: CASGLGGTDYEQYF. The CDR3, as DNA: TGTGCCAGCGGCTTAGGGGGGACAGACTACGAGCAGTACTTC.

The rearrangement joins TRBV7-9 to TRBJ2-2, with D hard to call. The V and J ends lost 1 base and 0 bases respectively, with 9 bases between them. Per germline, CDR1 SEHNR and CDR2 FQNEAQ (reference sequence). The CDR3 consists of 16 residues. CDR3 in amino acids: CASSLVGRTNTGELFF. CDR3 nucleotides: TGTGCCAGCAGCTTAGTCGGGCGCACGAACACCGGGGAGCTGTTTTTT.

The J gene is TRBJ1-5, the V gene TRBV20-1; 7 bases align to TRBD1. J lost 3 bases, V lost 1 base, and 3 bases had no gene match. The CDR3 contains 14 residues. Germline V gene lookup returns CDR1 DFQATT and CDR2 SNEGSKA (reference sequence). Here the CDR3 reads CSARAGTDNQPQHF. The CDR3, as DNA: TGCAGTGCTAGAGCTGGGACAGACAATCAGCCCCAGCATTTT.

The chain couples TRBV7-2 to TRBJ2-7, with D perhaps TRBD2 (7 bases). The V end lost 4 bases, the J end lost 6 bases, and 31 bases lay between the germline ends. Germline assignment: CDR1 SGHTA and CDR2 FQGNSA. There are 19 residues in the CDR3. The CDR3 protein is CASSSLNSGGGRIRSEQYF. In DNA form, the CDR3 reads TGTGCCAGCAGCTCCCTGAATAGTGGGGGGGGGCGAATTCGTTCCGAGCAGTACTTC.

The chain recombines TRBV6-1 with TRBJ2-7, with D unclear. Trimming left V 4 bases short and J 2 bases short, with 9 bases between. There are 13 residues in the CDR3. CDR1 MNHNS and CDR2 SASEGT come from the germline V gene. CDR3 in amino acids: CASSVVGTYEQYF. The CDR3 DNA follows: TGTGCCAGCAGTGTTGTAGGGACCTACGAGCAGTACTTC.

The genes are TRBV20-1 and TRBJ2-3, with a tentative D call TRBD1 (6 bases). Germline V gene data show CDR1 as DFQATT and CDR2 as SNEGSKA (reference sequence). V dropped 1 base and J dropped 14 bases, with 31 bases sitting between them. This CDR3 has 17 amino acids. The CDR3 coding sequence is TGCAGTGCTAGAGTACCTTCCCAGGGGCCCCGCGGCAGATACGCGTATTTT. Its translation: CSARVPSQGPRGRYAYF.

The chain joins TRBV16 to TRBJ1-5; D is undetermined. The germline V gene has CDR1 KGHSY and CDR2 FQNENV. V was trimmed by 4 bases and J by 5 bases, leaving 15 bases between them. The CDR3 consists of 15 residues. Here the CDR3 DNA reads TGTGCCAGCAGCCGGCCGACACGGCGGGATCAGCCCCAGCATTTT. Translated, it gives CASSRPTRRDQPQHF.

This clonotype has a single count. The J gene is TRBJ1-4, the V gene TRBV20-1, with 8 bases identical to TRBD1. The length of the CDR3 is 14 residues. Germline V lookup: CDR1 DFQATT, CDR2 SNEGSKA (reference sequence). V shed 3 bases, J shed 3 bases, and the junction held 3 bases outside the gene matches. The CDR3: CSARPGQANEKLFF. DNA for the CDR3: TGCAGTGCTAGGCCGGGACAGGCTAATGAAAAACTGTTTTTT.

The V gene is TRBV20-1, the J gene TRBJ2-3; D gene uncertain. Germline V lookup: CDR1 DFQATT, CDR2 SNEGSKA (reference sequence). The CDR3 spans 11 residues. V lost 6 bases and J 5 bases, leaving 9 bases between the germline ends. CDR3 in DNA: TGCAGTGCGAGCTTGATAGATACGCAGTATTTT. Encoded protein: CSASLIDTQYF.

The V gene is TRBV4-1, the J gene TRBJ2-7; a possible D gene is TRBD1 (6 bases). Trimming stripped 4 bases from V and 5 bases from J, with 30 bases between. This CDR3 contains 19 residues. Germline-derived CDR1 and CDR2 are MGHRA and YSYEKL. CDR3 in amino acids: CASSLWISGATANGDEQYF. CDR3 in DNA: TGCGCCAGCAGCCTATGGATTTCAGGGGCCACCGCCAATGGTGACGAGCAGTACTTC.

V is TRBV3-1 and J is TRBJ2-4; D gene ambiguous. Germline V gene lookup returns CDR1 LGHDT and CDR2 YNNKEL (reference sequence). Trimming shortened V by 0 bases and J by 1 base, and 10 bases separated the two germline ends. The CDR3 is 16 residues long. Written as DNA, the CDR3 is TGTGCCAGCAGCCAAGATCCCAGACTGGCCAAAAACATTCAGTACTTC. Amino acid sequence: CASSQDPRLAKNIQYF. Variable domain in full (rest from reference TRBV3-1 and TRBJ2-4): DTAVSQTPKYLVTQMGNDKSIKCEQNLGHDTMYWYKQDSKKFLKIMFSYNNKELIINETVPNRFSPKSPDKAHLNLHINSLELGDSAVYFCASSQDPRLAKNIQYFGAGTRLSVL.

This chain connects TRBV3-1 to TRBJ2-1; D remains unclear. Trimming pared 0 bases from V and 13 bases from J, leaving 13 bases between. Germline values: CDR1 LGHDT, CDR2 YNNKEL (reference sequence). The CDR3 consists of 13 residues. CDR3 in amino acids: CASSQESGKTQFF. CDR3 nucleotides: TGTGCCAGCAGCCAAGAATCCGGAAAGACCCAGTTCTTC.

This chain connects TRBV29-1 to TRBJ1-2; D not certain. Germline loops: CDR1 SQVTM, CDR2 ANQGSEA. The CDR3 is 16 amino acids. The V end lost 3 bases, the J end lost 4 bases, and 21 bases lay between the germline ends. The DNA for the CDR3 is TGCAGCGTTGAGAAGGCAGCCCAAGGGATTCCCTATGGCTACACCTTC. Translation: CSVEKAAQGIPYGYTF.

V usage is TRBV5-6 and J usage is TRBJ1-4, with 8 bases identical to TRBD1. CDR1 is SGHDT, CDR2 YYEEEE, per germline. With 4 bases clipped from V and 8 bases from J, the junction kept 19 bases outside the gene matches. The CDR3 is 18 amino acids. The CDR3: CASSTLTDAGTGSEKLFF. CDR3 nucleotide sequence: TGTGCCAGCAGCACCCTAACCGACGCCGGGACAGGAAGCGAAAAACTGTTTTTT.

V usage is TRBV10-3 and J usage is TRBJ2-5, with D perhaps TRBD1 or TRBD2 (5 bases each). Germline values: CDR1 ENHRY, CDR2 SYGVKD. V lost 6 bases and J lost 11, with 22 bases in between. The CDR3 is made up of 14 amino acids. The CDR3 DNA is TGTGCCATCAGCCGCCTCGGGACCACTGGGGAGCAGTACTTC. This sequence encodes CAISRLGTTGEQYF.

The rearrangement joins TRBV11-2 to TRBJ2-3; TRBD1 agrees at 8 bases. Germline lookup yields CDR1 SGHAT and CDR2 FQNNGV. The J segment lost 14 bases and the V segment lost 5 bases, leaving 24 bases of the junction unmatched. The CDR3 loop spans 17 amino acids. The CDR3 loop is CASSHIALRTGIRYAYF. The DNA of the CDR3 is TGTGCCAGCAGCCACATTGCCCTGAGGACAGGGATCAGATACGCGTATTTT.

This clonotype was counted a few times. The V and J genes are TRBV4-1 and TRBJ2-1, with 10 bases aligning to TRBD2. The CDR3 has 18 residues. J gave up 2 bases and V 0 bases, and 7 bases lay outside the gene matches. Per the germline V gene, CDR1 is MGHRA and CDR2 is YSYEKL. Written as DNA, the CDR3 is TGCGCCAGCAGCCAAGATTACGGACTAGCGGCGACCTACAATGAGCAGTTCTTC. Translation gives CASSQDYGLAATYNEQFF.

V gene TRBV20-1 combines with J gene TRBJ2-5, with D maybe TRBD1 (6 bases). The end of the DNA is better explained by TRBJ2-7, so the J call may be wrong. CDR1 DFQATT and CDR2 SNEGSKA come from the germline V gene (reference sequence). CDR3 length equals 13 residues. The CDR3 sequence is CSAHGGRGYEQYF. As DNA, the CDR3 is TGCAGTGCCCATGGGGGCAGGGGCTACGAGCAGTACTTC.

The chain couples TRBV5-5 to TRBJ2-1, with 10 positions matching TRBD1. The CDR3 spans 15 residues. The germline CDR1 and CDR2 sequences are SGHKS and YYEKEE (reference sequence). Unmatched junction bases numbered 2, after V lost 0 bases and J lost 5 bases. CDR3 protein: CASSLAGTGDNEQFF. For the CDR3, the DNA is TGTGCCAGCAGCTTGGCCGGGACAGGGGACAATGAGCAGTTCTTC. Together with reference TRBV5-5 and TRBJ2-1, the CDR3 gives the full variable domain: DAGVTQSPTHLIKTRGQQVTLRCSPISGHKSVSWYQQVLGQGPQFIFQYYEKEERGRGNFPDRFSARQFPNYSSELNVNALLLGDSALYLCASSLAGTGDNEQFFGPGTRLTVL.

The V and J genes are TRBV6-1 and TRBJ1-2; 8 bases match TRBD1. CDR3 size: 14 residues. The germline CDR1 and CDR2 sequences are MNHNS and SASEGT. After removal of 1 base from V and 4 bases from J, the junction contained 2 bases not matched to a gene. This CDR3 reads CASSEGQGPYGYTF. CDR3 DNA sequence: TGTGCCAGCAGTGAAGGACAGGGGCCCTATGGCTACACCTTC.

This clonotype was counted between two and nine times. The CDR3 region is CIGKGQPDGYTF. The CDR3 DNA follows: TGCATCGGGAAGGGGCAACCGGATGGCTACACCTTC. J is TRBJ1-2 and V is TRBV20-1, with a possible D match to TRBD1 (5 bases). CDR1 and CDR2 from the germline V gene are DFQATT and SNEGSKA (reference sequence). This CDR3 comprises 12 residues.

This clonotype was seen a few times. The gene calls are TRBV28 and TRBJ1-6, with TRBD1 as a possible D gene (6 bases). The CDR3 consists of 15 residues. V dropped 8 bases and J dropped 7 bases, with 18 bases sitting between them. Germline loops: CDR1 MDHEN, CDR2 SYDVKM. The CDR3: CASLRDNRGNSPLHF. The CDR3 DNA sequence: TGTGCCAGCCTGCGGGACAACCGAGGGAATTCACCCCTCCACTTT.

The rearrangement links TRBV28 to TRBJ2-1, with D possibly matching TRBD1 (7 bases). V was clipped by 6 bases and J by 7 bases, with 13 bases between them. CDR1 is MDHEN and CDR2 is SYDVKM in the germline V gene. The CDR3 covers 13 residues. The DNA for the CDR3 is TGTGCCAGCAGGCAGGGGGGTGGAAATGAGCAGTTCTTC. Its translation: CASRQGGGNEQFF.

This rearrangement joins TRBV7-9 to TRBJ2-1; D not certain. V lost 2 bases and J lost 4, with 6 bases in between. Germline CDR1 is SEHNR and CDR2 is FQNEAQ (reference sequence). The CDR3 length is 13 residues. The CDR3 DNA reads TGTGCCAGCAGCTTATGGCAGTACAATGAGCAGTTCTTC. It specifies CASSLWQYNEQFF.

V usage is TRBV20-1 and J usage is TRBJ2-7; 9 bases map to TRBD2. Germline CDR1 is DFQATT and CDR2 is SNEGSKA (reference sequence). The length of the CDR3 is 15 residues. V lost 3 bases to trimming and J lost 5 bases; unmatched junction nucleotides: 11. The CDR3 nucleotides are TGCAGTGCTAGGGTAGCGGGAGCCCGTTTCCACGAGCAGTACTTC. It is translated as CSARVAGARFHEQYF.

The CDR3 is CSASSLGRYSNQPQHF. CDR3 nucleotides: TGCAGTGCTAGCTCCCTCGGGCGGTATAGCAATCAGCCCCAGCATTTT. The chain carries TRBV20-1 and TRBJ1-5; D is ambiguous. The germline V and J ends were trimmed by 3 bases and 0 bases, with 15 bases remaining between them. The length of the CDR3 is 16 residues. Germline-derived CDR1 and CDR2 are DFQATT and SNEGSKA (reference sequence).

This chain links TRBV27 with TRBJ2-4; 10 nucleotides match TRBD2. With the DNA end fitting TRBJ2-7 better, the J assignment may be wrong. Germline CDR1 and CDR2: MNHEY and SMNVEV (reference sequence). The CDR3 runs 14 residues. CDR3 DNA: TGTGCCAGCAGTTTAGTAGCGGGAGGTCTCGAGCAGTACTTC. This gives the protein CASSLVAGGLEQYF.

Comments on this clonotype: A read error may produce the germline difference seen at one junction end. J is TRBJ2-7 and V is TRBV4-1; 10 positions agree with TRBD2. This CDR3 is built from 16 residues. Germline-derived CDR1 and CDR2 are MGHRA and YSYEKL. CDR3 residues: CASSQGWTSGSHEQYF. DNA of the CDR3: TGCGCCAGCAGCCAAGGGTGGACTAGCGGCTCCCACGAGCAGTACTTC.